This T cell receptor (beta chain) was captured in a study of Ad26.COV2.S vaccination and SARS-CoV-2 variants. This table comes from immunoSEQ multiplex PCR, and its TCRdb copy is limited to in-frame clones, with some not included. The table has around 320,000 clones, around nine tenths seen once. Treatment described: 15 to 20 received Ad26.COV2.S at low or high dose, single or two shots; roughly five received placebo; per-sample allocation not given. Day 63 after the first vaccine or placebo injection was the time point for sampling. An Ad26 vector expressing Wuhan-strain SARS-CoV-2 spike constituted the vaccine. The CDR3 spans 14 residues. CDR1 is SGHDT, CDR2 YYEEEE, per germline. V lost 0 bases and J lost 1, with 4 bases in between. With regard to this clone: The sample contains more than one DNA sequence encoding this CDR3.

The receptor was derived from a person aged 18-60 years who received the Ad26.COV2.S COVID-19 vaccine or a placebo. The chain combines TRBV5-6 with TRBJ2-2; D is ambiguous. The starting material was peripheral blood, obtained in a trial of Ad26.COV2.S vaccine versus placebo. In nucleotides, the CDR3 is TGTGCCAGCAGCTTGGGCCAGAACACCGGGGAGCTGTTTTTT. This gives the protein CASSLGQNTGELFF. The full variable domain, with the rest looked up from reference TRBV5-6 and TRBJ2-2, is DAGVTQSPTHLIKTRGQQVTLRCSPKSGHDTVSWYQQALGQGPQFIFQYYEEEERQRGNFPDRFSGHQFPNYSSELNVNALLLGDSALYLCASSLGQNTGELFFGEGSRLTVL.